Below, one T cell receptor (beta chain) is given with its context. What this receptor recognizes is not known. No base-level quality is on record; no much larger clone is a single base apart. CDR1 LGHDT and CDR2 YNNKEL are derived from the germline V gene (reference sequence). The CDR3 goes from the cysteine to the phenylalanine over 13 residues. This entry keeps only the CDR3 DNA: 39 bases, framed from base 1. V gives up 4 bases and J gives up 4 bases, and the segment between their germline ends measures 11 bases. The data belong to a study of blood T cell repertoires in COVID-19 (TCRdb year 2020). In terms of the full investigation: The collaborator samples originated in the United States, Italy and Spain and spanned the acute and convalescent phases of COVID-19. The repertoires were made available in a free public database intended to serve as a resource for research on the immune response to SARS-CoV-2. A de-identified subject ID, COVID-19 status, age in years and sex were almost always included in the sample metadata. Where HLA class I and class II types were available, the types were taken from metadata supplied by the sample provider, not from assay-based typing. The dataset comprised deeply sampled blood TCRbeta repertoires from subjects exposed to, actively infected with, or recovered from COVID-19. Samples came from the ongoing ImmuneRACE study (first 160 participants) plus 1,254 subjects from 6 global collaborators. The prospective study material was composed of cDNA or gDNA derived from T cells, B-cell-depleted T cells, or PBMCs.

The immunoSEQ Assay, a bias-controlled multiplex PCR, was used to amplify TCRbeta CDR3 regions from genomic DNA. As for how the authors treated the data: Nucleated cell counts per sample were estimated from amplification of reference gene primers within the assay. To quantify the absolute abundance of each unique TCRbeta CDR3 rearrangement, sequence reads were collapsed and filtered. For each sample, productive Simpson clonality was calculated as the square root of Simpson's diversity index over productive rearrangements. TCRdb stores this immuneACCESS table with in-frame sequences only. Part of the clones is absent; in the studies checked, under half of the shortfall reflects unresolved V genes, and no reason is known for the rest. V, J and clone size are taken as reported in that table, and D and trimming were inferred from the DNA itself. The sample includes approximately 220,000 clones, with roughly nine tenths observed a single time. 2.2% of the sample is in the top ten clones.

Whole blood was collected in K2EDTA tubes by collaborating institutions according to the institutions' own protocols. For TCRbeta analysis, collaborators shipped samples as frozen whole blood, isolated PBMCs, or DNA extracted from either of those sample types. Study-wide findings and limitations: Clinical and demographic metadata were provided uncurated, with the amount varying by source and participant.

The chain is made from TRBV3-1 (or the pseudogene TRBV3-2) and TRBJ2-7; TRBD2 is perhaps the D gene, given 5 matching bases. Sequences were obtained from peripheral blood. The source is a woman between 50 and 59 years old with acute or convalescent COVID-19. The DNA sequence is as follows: TGTGCCAGCAGCCGTAGCGTCCAATACGAGCAGTACTTC. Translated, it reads CASSRSVQYEQYF.